Below, 6 T cell receptor beta chains from the same sample are listed, as sequenced in a study of T-cell memory formation after mild COVID-19. TCRdb reanalysed the 5' RACE reads using MiXCR and keeps one entry per CDR3 protein. The sample consists of over 120,000 distinct CDR3 sequences, 25% of them appearing once. Sequencing used PBMCs or a T cell subset sorted from them (not recorded which). These receptors came from an adult woman who had mild COVID-19 (a few samples of this study predate the infection). Cell type and time point are not known.

The V call is TRBV30, the J call TRBJ2-3, with D tentatively TRBD1 (6 bases). Trimming left V 1 base short and J 1 base short, with 12 bases between. The germline V gene has CDR1 GTSNPN and CDR2 SVGIG (reference sequence). The CDR3 runs 15 residues. The CDR3 reads CAWSGLGAGTDTQYF. For the CDR3, the DNA is TGTGCCTGGAGTGGACTGGGGGCAGGCACAGATACGCAGTATTTT. Combining the CDR3 with reference TRBV30 and TRBJ2-3 gives the whole variable domain SQTIHQWPATLVQPVGSPLSLECTVEGTSNPNLYWYRQAAGRGLQLLFYSVGIGQISSEVPQNLSASRPQDRQFILSSKKLLLSDSGFYLCAWSGLGAGTDTQYFGPGTRLTVL.

The sample holds many counts of this clonotype. The chain employs TRBV9 and TRBJ2-1, with D maybe TRBD2 (7 bases). This CDR3 region has 12 residues. Trimming took 7 bases from V and 7 from J, leaving 12 bases between them. In germline, CDR1 is SGDLS, CDR2 YYNGEE. This chain's CDR3 is CASGGAENEQFF. The CDR3 DNA is TGTGCCAGCGGGGGGGCGGAGAATGAGCAGTTCTTC.

This clonotype has a handful of counts. The chain is built from TRBV27 and TRBJ2-1, with D perhaps matching TRBD2 (6 bases). The CDR3 has 15 residues. Germline V lookup: CDR1 MNHEY, CDR2 SMNVEV (reference sequence). Trimming removed 3 bases from V and 2 bases from J, with 11 bases in between. The CDR3 DNA is TGTGCCAGCAGTTTCGGGACTGATACCTACAATGAGCAGTTCTTC. Translation: CASSFGTDTYNEQFF.

The rearrangement links TRBV5-6 to TRBJ2-5, with 8 bases aligning to TRBD1. V was clipped by 3 bases and J by 4 bases; unmatched bases: 5. Germline-derived CDR1 and CDR2 are SGHDT and YYEEEE. This CDR3 spans 14 amino acids. The CDR3 loop reads CASSSTGDVETQYF. CDR3 DNA sequence: TGTGCCAGCAGCTCGACAGGGGACGTAGAGACCCAGTACTTC.

The V and J genes are TRBV12-3 or TRBV12-4 and TRBJ1-2, with D unresolved. Trimming cost V 6 bases and J 4 bases, with 12 bases left between them. The CDR3 loop spans 13 amino acids. The CDR3 DNA follows: TGTGCCAGCAGCCTCACCTCGCCCTATGGCTACACCTTC. Its protein is CASSLTSPYGYTF.

This chain links TRBV2 with TRBJ1-1, with TRBD1 as a possible D gene (5 bases). The CDR3 is made up of 13 amino acids. Trimming stripped 5 bases from V and 1 base from J, with 8 bases between. Germline CDR1 is SNHLY and CDR2 is FYNNEI. Here the CDR3 DNA reads TGTGCCAGCAGTTGGGACTCGAACACTGAAGCTTTCTTT. Amino acids: CASSWDSNTEAFF.